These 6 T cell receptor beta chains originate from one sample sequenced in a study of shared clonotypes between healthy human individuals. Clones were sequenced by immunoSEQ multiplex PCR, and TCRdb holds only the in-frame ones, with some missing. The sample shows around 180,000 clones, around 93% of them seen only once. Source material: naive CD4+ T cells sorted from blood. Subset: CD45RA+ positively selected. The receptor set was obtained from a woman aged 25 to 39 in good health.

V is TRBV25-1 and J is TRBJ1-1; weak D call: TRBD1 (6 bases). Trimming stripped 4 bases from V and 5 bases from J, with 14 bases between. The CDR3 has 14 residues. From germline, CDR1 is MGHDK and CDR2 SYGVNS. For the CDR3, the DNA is TGTGCCAGCAGTGCTGAGGGGGGTGGGACTGAAGCTTTCTTT. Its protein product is CASSAEGGGTEAFF.

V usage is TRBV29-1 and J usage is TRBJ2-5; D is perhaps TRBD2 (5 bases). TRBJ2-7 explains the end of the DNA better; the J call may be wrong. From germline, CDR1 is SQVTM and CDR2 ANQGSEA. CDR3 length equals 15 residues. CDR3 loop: CSVIEQAETPYEQYF. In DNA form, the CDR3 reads TGCAGCGTGATTGAACAAGCGGAAACACCCTACGAGCAGTACTTC.

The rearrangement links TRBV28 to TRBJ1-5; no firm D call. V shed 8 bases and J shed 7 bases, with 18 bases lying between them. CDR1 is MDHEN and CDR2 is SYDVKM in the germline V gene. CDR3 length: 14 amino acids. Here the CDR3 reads CASASGFLQQPQHF. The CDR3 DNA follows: TGTGCCAGCGCATCGGGCTTTCTCCAACAGCCCCAGCATTTT.

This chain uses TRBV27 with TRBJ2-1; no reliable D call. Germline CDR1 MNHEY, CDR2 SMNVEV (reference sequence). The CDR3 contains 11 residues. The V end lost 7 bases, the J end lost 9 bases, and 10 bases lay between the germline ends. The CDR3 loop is CASTRRGEQFF. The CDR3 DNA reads TGTGCCAGCACCAGACGAGGTGAGCAGTTCTTC.

The CDR3 DNA sequence: TGTGCCAGCATCCCCTCGGGGGGAAACATTCAGTACTTC. The encoded protein is CASIPSGGNIQYF. The gene calls are TRBV28 and TRBJ2-4, with 7 bases fitting TRBD2. The length of the CDR3 is 13 residues. Trimming cost V 7 bases and J 6 bases; bases outside gene matches: 6. Looked up from germline, CDR1 is MDHEN and CDR2 is SYDVKM.

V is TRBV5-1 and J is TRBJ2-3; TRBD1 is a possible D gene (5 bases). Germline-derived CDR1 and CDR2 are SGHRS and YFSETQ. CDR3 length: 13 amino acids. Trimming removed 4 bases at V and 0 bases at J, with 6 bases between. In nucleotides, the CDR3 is TGCGCCAGCAGCGGGGCTAGCACAGATACGCAGTATTTT. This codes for CASSGASTDTQYF. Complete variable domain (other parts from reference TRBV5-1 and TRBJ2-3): KAGVTQTPRYLIKTRGQQVTLSCSPISGHRSVSWYQQTPGQGLQFLFEYFSETQRNKGNFPGRFSGRQFSNSRSEMNVSTLELGDSALYLCASSGASTDTQYFGPGTRLTVL.